The rows below give T cell receptor beta chains drawn from one sample of a study of blood T cell repertoires in COVID-19. TCRdb's table, derived via immunoSEQ multiplex PCR, lists solely in-frame clones and lacks some. The table has 300,000 to 350,000 clones, approximately 86% seen once; the top ten hold 3.5% to 4.5%. The specimen was PBMCs or T cells enriched from blood (not recorded which). These receptors originate from a woman between 35 and 50 years old with acute COVID-19. CDR3s include the opening cysteine and the closing phenylalanine or tryptophan. A D gene is named only where the DNA matches it firmly. Clone size appears in some rows only: once, few, many, or a class for an expanded clone.

v_gene,d_gene,abundance,j_gene,CDR3nt,CDR3aa
TRBV7-9,TRBD1,.,TRBJ1-5,TGTGCCAGCAGCTTAGGACAGGGGGCTCTGGGCAATCAGCCCCAGCATTTT,CASSLGQGALGNQPQHF
TRBV28,.,.,TRBJ2-1,TGTGCCAGCAGTTACTGGCGGAGCACCTACAATGAGCAGTTCTTC,CASSYWRSTYNEQFF
TRBV7-3,.,.,TRBJ2-1,TGTGCCAGCAGCTTAATCGGCGGGGGCGCCTACAATGAGCAGTTCTTC,CASSLIGGGAYNEQFF
TRBV19,TRBD1,.,TRBJ1-2,TGTGCCAGTAGTATACAGGGGGGAGGCTACACCTTC,CASSIQGGGYTF
TRBV19,TRBD1,.,TRBJ1-1,TGTGCCAGTAGACGGACCCGACAGGGTTGGATACTGAACACTGAAGCTTTCTTT,CASRRTRQGWILNTEAFF
TRBV5-1,TRBD2,once,TRBJ2-3,TGCGCCAGCAGCCGACTAGCCTCCACAGATACGCAGTATTTT,CASSRLASTDTQYF
TRBV11-2,.,.,TRBJ1-2,TGTGCCAGCAGCTCAAACGCACAGAACCGGATTACTGGGTATGGCTACACCTTC,CASSSNAQNRITGYGYTF
TRBV6-2/TRBV6-3,TRBD1,many,TRBJ1-5,TGTGCCAGCAGTCTGGGACAGGGAATGGGCAATCAGCCCCAGCATTTT,CASSLGQGMGNQPQHF
TRBV11-3,.,.,TRBJ2-7,TGTGCCAGCAGCACAGACTCCGGGAACGAGCAGTACTTC,CASSTDSGNEQYF
TRBV15,TRBD1,.,TRBJ2-3,TGTGCCACCAGGACAGGGGGCACAGATACGCAGTATTTT,CATRTGGTDTQYF
TRBV6-1,.,.,TRBJ1-2,TGTGCCATTCAGGGGTACTACGGCTACACCTTC,CAIQGYYGYTF
TRBV4-1,.,.,TRBJ2-3,TGCGCCAGCAGCCAACCCGGGAGCCGCGAAGATACGCAGTATTTT,CASSQPGSREDTQYF
TRBV12-3/TRBV12-4,.,.,TRBJ2-7,TGTGCCAGCAGTTTCCTAGGTTCCTTCGAGCAGTACTTC,CASSFLGSFEQYF